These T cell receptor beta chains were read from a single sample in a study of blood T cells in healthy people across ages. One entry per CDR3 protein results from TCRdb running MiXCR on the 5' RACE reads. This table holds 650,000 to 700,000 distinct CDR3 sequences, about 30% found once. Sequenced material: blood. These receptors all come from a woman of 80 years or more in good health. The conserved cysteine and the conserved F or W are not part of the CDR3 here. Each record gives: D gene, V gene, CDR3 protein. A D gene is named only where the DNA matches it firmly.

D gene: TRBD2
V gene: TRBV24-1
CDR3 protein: ATSETSGGPGEQF

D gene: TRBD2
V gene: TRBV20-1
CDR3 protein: SASGGASDTQY

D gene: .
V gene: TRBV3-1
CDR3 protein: ASSQEKTGERF

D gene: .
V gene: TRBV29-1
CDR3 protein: SVAPGTEAF

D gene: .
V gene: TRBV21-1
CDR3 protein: ASSPGTGSYNEQF

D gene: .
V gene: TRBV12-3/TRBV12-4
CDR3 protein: ASGQGTGYT

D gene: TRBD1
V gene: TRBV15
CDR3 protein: ATSRLGTGGSPLH

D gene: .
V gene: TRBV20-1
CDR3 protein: SATVLRGAQETQY

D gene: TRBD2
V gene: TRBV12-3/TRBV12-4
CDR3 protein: ASSFEREGLDEQF

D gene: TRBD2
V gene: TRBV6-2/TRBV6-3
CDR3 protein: ASSQGTSGGHNEQF

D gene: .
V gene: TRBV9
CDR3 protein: ASSGGRSGGTDTQY

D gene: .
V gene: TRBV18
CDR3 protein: ASSPRQESYNEQF

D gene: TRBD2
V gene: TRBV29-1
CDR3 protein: SVEEGGGAGGTYEQY

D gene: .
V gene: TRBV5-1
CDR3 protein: ASSSGGGDGYT

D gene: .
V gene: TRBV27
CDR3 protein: ASSPGTSTSYEQY

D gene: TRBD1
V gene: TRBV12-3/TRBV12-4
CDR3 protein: AGSFTTGRADTQY